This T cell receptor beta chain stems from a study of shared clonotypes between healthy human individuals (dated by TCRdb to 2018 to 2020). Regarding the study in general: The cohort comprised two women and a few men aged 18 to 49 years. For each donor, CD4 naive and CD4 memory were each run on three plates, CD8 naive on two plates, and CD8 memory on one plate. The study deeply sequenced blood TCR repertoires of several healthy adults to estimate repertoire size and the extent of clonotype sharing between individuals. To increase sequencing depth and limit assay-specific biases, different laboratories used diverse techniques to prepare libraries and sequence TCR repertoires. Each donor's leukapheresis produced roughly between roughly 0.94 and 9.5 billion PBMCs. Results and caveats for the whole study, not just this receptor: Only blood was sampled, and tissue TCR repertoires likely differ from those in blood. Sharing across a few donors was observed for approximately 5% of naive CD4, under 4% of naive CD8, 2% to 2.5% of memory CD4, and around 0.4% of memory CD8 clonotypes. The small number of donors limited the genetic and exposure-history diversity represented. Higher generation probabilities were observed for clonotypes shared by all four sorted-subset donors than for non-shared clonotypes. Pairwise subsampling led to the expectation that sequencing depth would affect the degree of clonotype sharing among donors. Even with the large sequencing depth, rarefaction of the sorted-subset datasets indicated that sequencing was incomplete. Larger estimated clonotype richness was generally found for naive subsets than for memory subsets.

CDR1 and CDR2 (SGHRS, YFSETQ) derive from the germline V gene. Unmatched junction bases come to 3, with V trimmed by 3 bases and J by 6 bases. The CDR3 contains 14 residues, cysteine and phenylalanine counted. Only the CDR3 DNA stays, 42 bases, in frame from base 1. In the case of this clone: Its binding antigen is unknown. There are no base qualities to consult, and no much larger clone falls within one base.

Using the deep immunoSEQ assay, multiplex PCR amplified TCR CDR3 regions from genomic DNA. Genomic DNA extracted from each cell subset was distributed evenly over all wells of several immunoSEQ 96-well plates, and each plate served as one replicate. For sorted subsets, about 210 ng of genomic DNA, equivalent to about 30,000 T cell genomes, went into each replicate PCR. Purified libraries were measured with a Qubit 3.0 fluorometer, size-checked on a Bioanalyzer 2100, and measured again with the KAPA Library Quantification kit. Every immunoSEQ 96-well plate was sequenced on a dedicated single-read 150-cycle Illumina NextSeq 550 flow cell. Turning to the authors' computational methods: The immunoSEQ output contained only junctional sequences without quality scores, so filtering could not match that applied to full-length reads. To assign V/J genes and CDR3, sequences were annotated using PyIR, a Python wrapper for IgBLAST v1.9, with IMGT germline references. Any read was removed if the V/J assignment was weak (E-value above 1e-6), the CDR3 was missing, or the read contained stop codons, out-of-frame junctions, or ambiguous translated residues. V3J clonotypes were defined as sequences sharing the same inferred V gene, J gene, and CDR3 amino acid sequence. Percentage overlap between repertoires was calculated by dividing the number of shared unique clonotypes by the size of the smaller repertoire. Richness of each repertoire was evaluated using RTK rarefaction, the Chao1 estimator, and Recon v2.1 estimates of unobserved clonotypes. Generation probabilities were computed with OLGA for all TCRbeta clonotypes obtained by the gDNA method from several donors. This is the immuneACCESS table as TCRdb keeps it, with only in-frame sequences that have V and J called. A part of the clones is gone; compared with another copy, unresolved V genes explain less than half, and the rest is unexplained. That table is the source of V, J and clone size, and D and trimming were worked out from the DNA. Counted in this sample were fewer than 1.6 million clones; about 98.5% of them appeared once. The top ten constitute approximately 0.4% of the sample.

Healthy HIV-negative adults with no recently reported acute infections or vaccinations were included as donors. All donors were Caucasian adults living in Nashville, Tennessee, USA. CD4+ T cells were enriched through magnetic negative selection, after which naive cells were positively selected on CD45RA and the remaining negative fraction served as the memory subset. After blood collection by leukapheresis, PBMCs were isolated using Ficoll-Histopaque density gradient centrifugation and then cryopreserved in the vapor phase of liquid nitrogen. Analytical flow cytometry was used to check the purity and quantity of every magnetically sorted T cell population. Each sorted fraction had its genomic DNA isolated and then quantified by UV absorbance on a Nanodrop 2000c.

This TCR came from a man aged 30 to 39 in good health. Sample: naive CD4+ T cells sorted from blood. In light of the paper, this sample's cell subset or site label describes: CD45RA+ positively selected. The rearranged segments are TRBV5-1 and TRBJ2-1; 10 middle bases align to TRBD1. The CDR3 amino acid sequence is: CASSWDRGSNEQFF. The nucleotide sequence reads TGCGCCAGCAGCTGGGACAGGGGTAGCAATGAGCAGTTCTTC.